This note documents a single T cell receptor beta chain sequence. The sample originates from a study of blood T cells in healthy people across ages. V gave up 2 bases and J gave up 1 base; unmatched junction bases: 3. CDR3 length equals 14 residues. The germline V gene encodes CDR1 SGHRS and CDR2 YFSETQ. PCR was performed a second time for 7 to 11 cycles using a sample-barcoded 5' primer and a J-beta primer mix. TCRdb reanalysed the 5' RACE reads using MiXCR and keeps one entry per CDR3 protein. The table lists about 1.1 million distinct CDR3 sequences, under 40% of them singletons. The sequence came from a man aged 18 to 29 in good health. The chain carries TRBV5-1 and TRBJ2-7, with 7 positions matching TRBD1. Sequenced: blood. Here the CDR3 DNA reads TGCGCCAGCAGCTTAGGGACAGCTTCCTACGAGCAGTACTTC. Translated: CASSLGTASYEQYF.